The sequence of this T cell receptor beta chain was determined in a study of blood T cells in healthy people across ages. In the case of this clonotype: Antigen unknown.

The authors ran a second PCR of roughly 6 to 12 cycles using a sample-barcoded 5' primer and a J-beta primer mix. Each cDNA molecule, via a template-switch adaptor with 12 random nucleotides, was tagged. TCRdb reprocessed the 5' RACE reads with MiXCR, giving one entry per CDR3 protein. The sample contains 1.5 million or so distinct CDR3 sequences, 35% to 45% of which appear only once. Germline V gene sequence: CDR1 DFQATT, CDR2 SNEGSKA (reference sequence). The CDR3 loop spans 14 amino acids. V was trimmed by 6 bases and J by 8 bases, leaving 20 bases between them. Study results and limitations: The recorded TCR beta diversity per million T cells decreased in a roughly linear manner with age. Unsorted PBMC material precluded a definitive naive versus antigen-experienced comparison.

Source material: blood. This rearrangement joins TRBV20-1 to TRBJ2-1, with D possibly TRBD2 on 6 matching bases. The receptor was derived from a woman aged 18-29 years in good health. This CDR3 reads CSALRGPGGDEQFF. CDR3 nucleotide sequence: TGCAGTGCGTTGCGGGGCCCCGGAGGGGATGAGCAGTTCTTC.